This TCR beta chain came from a study of CD8+ T cells in alopecia areata. Study at large: Tofacitinib ran for 6 to 18 months before 6 months off drug.

The treatment denotes: oral pan-JAK inhibitor, 5-10 mg twice daily. Extraction and reverse transcription of RNA yielded cDNA as the sequencing template. TCRdb's copy holds only in-frame clones and misses some; the assay was immunoSEQ multiplex PCR. Of about 250,000 clones in the sample, roughly 60% were seen once. V was pared by 5 bases and J by 10 bases, with 8 bases of the junction left unmatched. There are 14 residues in the CDR3. Germline CDR1 and CDR2: MNHGY and SVAAGI. The chain links TRBV6-9 to TRBJ1-6, with 7 bases matching TRBD1. The source material was CD4+ T cells sorted from blood, sampled around week 52, from a patient treated with tofacitinib. This sequence originates from a human donor with alopecia areata. CDR3 sequence (DNA): TGTGCCAGCAGTAGAGACAGGGAAAGATCACCCCTCCACTTT. Translated: CASSRDRERSPLHF.